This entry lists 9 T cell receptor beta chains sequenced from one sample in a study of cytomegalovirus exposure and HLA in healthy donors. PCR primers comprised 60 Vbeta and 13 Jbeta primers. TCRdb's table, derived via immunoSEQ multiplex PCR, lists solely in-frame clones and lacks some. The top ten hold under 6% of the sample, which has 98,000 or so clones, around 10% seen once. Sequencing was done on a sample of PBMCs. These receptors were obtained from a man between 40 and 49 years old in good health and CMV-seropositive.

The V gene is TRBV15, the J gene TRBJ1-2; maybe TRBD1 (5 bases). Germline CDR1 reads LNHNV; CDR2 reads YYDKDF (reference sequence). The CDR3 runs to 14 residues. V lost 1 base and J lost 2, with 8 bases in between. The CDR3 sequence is CATSRGQGNYGYTF. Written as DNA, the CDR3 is TGTGCCACCAGCAGAGGTCAGGGAAACTATGGCTACACCTTC.

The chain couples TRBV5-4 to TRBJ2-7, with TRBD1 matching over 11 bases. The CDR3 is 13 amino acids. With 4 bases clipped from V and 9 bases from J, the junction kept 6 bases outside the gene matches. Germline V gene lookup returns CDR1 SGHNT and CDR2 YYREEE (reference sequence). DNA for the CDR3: TGTGCCAGCAGCCGGGACAGGGGGAGGGCGCAGTACTTC. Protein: CASSRDRGRAQYF.

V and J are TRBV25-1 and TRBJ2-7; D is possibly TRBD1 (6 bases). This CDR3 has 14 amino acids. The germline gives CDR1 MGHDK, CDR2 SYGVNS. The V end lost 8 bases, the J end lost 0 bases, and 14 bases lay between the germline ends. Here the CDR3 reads CASERDTSSYEQYF. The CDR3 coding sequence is TGTGCCAGCGAAAGGGACACCTCCTCCTACGAGCAGTACTTC.

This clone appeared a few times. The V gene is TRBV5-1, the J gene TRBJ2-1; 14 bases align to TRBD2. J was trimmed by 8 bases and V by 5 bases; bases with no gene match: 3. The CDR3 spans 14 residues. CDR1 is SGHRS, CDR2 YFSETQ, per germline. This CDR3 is CASRGTSGRHEQFF. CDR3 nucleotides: TGCGCCAGCAGAGGGACTAGCGGGAGACATGAGCAGTTCTTC. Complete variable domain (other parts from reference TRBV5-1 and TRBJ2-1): KAGVTQTPRYLIKTRGQQVTLSCSPISGHRSVSWYQQTPGQGLQFLFEYFSETQRNKGNFPGRFSGRQFSNSRSEMNVSTLELGDSALYLCASRGTSGRHEQFFGPGTRLTVL.

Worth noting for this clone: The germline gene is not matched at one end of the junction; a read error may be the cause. The CDR3 loop reads CASSVTTGTQYF. CDR3 in DNA: TGTGCCAGCAGTGTAACTACAGGTACGCAGTATTTT. The J gene is TRBJ2-3, the V gene TRBV25-1; TRBD1 might be the D (5 bases). In germline, CDR1 is MGHDK, CDR2 SYGVNS. The length of the CDR3 is 12 residues.

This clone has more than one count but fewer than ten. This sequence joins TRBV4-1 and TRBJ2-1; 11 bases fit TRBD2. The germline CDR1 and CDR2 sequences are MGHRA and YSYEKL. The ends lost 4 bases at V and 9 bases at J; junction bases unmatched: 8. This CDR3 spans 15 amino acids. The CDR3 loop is CASSPLAGGTTEQFF. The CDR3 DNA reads TGCGCCAGCAGCCCGTTAGCGGGGGGGACTACTGAGCAGTTCTTC.

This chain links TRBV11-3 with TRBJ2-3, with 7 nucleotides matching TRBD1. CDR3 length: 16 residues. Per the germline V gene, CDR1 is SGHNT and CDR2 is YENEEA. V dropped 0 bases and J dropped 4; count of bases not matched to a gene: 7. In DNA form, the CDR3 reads TGTGCCAGCAGCTTAGATAGGGCAGGGGGACCAGATACGCAGTATTTT. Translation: CASSLDRAGGPDTQYF.

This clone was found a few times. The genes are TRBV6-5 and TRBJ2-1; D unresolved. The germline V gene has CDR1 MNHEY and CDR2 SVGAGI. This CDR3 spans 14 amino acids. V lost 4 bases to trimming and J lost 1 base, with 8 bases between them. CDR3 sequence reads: CASSFGSSYNEQFF. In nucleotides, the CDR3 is TGTGCCAGCAGTTTTGGCAGTTCCTACAATGAGCAGTTCTTC.

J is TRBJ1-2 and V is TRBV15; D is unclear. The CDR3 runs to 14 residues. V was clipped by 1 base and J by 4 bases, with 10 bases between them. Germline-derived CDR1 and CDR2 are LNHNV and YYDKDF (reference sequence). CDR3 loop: CATSRADTLYGYTF. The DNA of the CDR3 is TGTGCCACCAGCAGAGCTGACACCCTCTATGGCTACACCTTC.